This T cell receptor beta chain came from a study of cytomegalovirus exposure and HLA in healthy donors. In the study overall: Researchers previously reported finding just under 120 million unique TCR beta sequences from about 200 million T cells.

There are 16 residues in the CDR3. In germline, CDR1 is MDHEN, CDR2 SYDVKM. V lost 4 bases, J lost 5 bases, and 13 bases stayed unmatched. Study findings and constraints: In a later analysis, parvovirus B19, influenza, CMV and Epstein-Barr virus appeared linked to several top co-occurrence clusters.

PCR employed 60 Vbeta and 13 Jbeta primers. In the original workflow: Tens of millions of unique TCR beta chains, some 9.9 million shared, were counted in a later analysis. Data came from immunoSEQ multiplex PCR; TCRdb stores just in-frame clones and leaves some out. V, J and clone size are taken as reported in that table, and D and trimming were inferred from the DNA itself. The data hold 70,000 to 90,000 clones, with 60% to 75% observed a single time. Concerning this clone: Its antigen is not identified.

Sequencing was done on a sample of PBMCs. The source of this sequence is a man aged 35-49 years in good health and CMV-seropositive. The chain links TRBV28 to TRBJ1-2; 7 bases are shared with TRBD1. CDR3 nucleotides: TGTGCCAGCAGTTCACAATTAAGACAGGGTCGGTATGGCTACACCTTC. It codes for CASSSQLRQGRYGYTF.